This record covers a single T cell receptor beta chain. This specimen comes from a study of T cell clones after liver transplantation. TCRdb's copy holds only in-frame clones and misses some; the assay was immunoSEQ multiplex PCR. The sample has around 51,000 clones, 86% seen once. The CDR3 consists of 11 residues. V was clipped by 3 bases and J by 6 bases, with 3 bases between them. CDR1 MNHEY and CDR2 SMNVEV come from the germline V gene (reference sequence). The specimen was CD8+ T cells from blood, collected 12 months after liver transplant. V usage is TRBV27 and J usage is TRBJ2-1; D not certain. The sequence derives from a human patient who received a liver transplant. Among the T cells, some may be from the graft donor. CDR3: CASSLANEQFF. CDR3 in DNA: TGTGCCAGCAGTTTGGCCAATGAGCAGTTCTTC.